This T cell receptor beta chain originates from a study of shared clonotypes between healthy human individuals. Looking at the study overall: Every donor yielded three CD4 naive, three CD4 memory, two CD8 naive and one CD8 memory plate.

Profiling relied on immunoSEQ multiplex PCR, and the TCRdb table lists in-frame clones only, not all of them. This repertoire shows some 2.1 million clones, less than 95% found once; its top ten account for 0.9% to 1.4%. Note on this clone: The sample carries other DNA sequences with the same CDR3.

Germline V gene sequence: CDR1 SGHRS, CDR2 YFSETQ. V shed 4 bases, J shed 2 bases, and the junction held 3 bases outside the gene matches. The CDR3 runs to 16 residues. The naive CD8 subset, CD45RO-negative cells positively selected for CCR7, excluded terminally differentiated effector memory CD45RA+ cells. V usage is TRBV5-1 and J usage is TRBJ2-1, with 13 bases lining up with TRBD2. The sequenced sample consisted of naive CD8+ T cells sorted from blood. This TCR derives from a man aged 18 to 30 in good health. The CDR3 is CASSLGLAGTYNEQFF. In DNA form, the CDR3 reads TGCGCCAGCAGCCTGGGACTAGCGGGGACCTACAATGAGCAGTTCTTC.